A selection of T cell receptor beta chains follows, all from one sample in a study of OX40 agonist ivuxolimab in advanced cancers. Measured with immunoSEQ multiplex PCR; TCRdb has only the in-frame clones, and not every one. The sample contains tens of thousands of clones, approximately 89% of which appear only once. The sequenced sample was CD4+ or CD8+ T cells sorted from blood, obtained in a trial of the OX40 agonist ivuxolimab. The receptors derive from an adult with an advanced solid tumor such as melanoma, head and neck, liver or kidney cancer. Both conserved end residues are part of each CDR3. The D gene is left open where the match is weak. Size values are once, few and many counts, or a class for expanded clones, and some rows have none.

J gene	CDR3 length	clone size	V gene	D gene	CDR3 protein	CDR3 DNA
TRBJ2-1	13	few	TRBV12-5	TRBD2	CASGLSGGDEQFF	TGTGCTAGTGGTTTATCGGGGGGGGATGAGCAGTTCTTC
TRBJ1-1	14	.	TRBV6-5	TRBD1	CASSLDRGVTEAFF	TGTGCCAGCAGCCTCGACAGGGGGGTCACTGAAGCTTTCTTT
TRBJ1-2	14	.	TRBV6-1	.	CASSATGTVYGYTF	TGTGCCAGCAGTGCAACCGGGACGGTCTATGGCTACACCTTC
TRBJ2-2	16	.	TRBV7-2	TRBD2	CASSPLAGGGTGELFF	TGTGCCAGCAGCCCGCTAGCGGGTGGGGGCACCGGGGAGCTGTTTTTT
TRBJ1-5	15	.	TRBV5-6	TRBD1	CASSLAGTGNQPQHF	TGTGCCAGCAGCTTGGCCGGGACAGGCAATCAGCCCCAGCATTTT
TRBJ2-1	14	.	TRBV21-1	.	CASSTTSGGGEQFF	TGTGCCAGCAGCACAACTAGCGGGGGGGGTGAGCAGTTCTTC
TRBJ2-2	13	.	TRBV2	.	CASSEALDGELFF	TGTGCCAGCAGTGAAGCGCTCGACGGGGAGCTGTTTTTT
TRBJ1-2	20	.	TRBV19	TRBD1	CASRGKARDRKPPFNYGYTF	TGTGCCAGTAGAGGTAAAGCCCGGGACAGAAAACCCCCCTTTAACTATGGCTACACCTTC
TRBJ2-1	11	.	TRBV7-9	.	CASSFTNEQFF	TGTGCCAGCAGCTTCACCAATGAGCAGTTCTTC
TRBJ2-5	16	.	TRBV5-6	TRBD1	CASSTGTGGPQETQYF	TGTGCCAGCAGCACCGGGACAGGGGGGCCCCAAGAGACCCAGTACTTC
TRBJ2-1	13	.	TRBV11-2	TRBD1	CASRTDRDNEQFF	TGTGCCAGCCGGACGGACAGGGACAATGAGCAGTTCTTC
TRBJ1-2	15	.	TRBV19	.	CASSIVKGFDYGYTF	TGTGCCAGTAGTATAGTAAAAGGATTTGACTATGGCTACACCTTC
TRBJ1-4	12	.	TRBV28	.	CASSDTAEKLFF	TGTGCCAGCAGCGATACCGCCGAAAAACTGTTTTTT
TRBJ2-5	15	once	TRBV9	.	CASSVGGADQETQYF	TGTGCCAGCAGCGTAGGGGGAGCGGACCAAGAGACCCAGTACTTC
TRBJ1-1	14	few	TRBV19	TRBD1	CASSPWGTANGAFF	TGTGCCAGTAGTCCGTGGGGGACAGCAAACGGAGCTTTCTTT
TRBJ1-4	13	.	TRBV19	.	CASGPGWGEKLFF	TGTGCCAGTGGACCGGGTTGGGGTGAAAAACTGTTTTTT
TRBJ2-1	15	.	TRBV4-2	TRBD2	CASSLASGGANEQFF	TGTGCCAGCAGCCTCGCTAGCGGGGGGGCAAATGAGCAGTTCTTC
TRBJ2-2	16	few	TRBV11-2	.	CASSLVQAGLRGELFF	TGTGCCAGCAGCTTGGTCCAAGCGGGCCTCAGGGGGGAGCTGTTTTTT
TRBJ2-7	12	.	TRBV29-1	.	CSVAQGFYEQYF	TGCAGCGTAGCACAGGGATTCTACGAGCAGTACTTC
TRBJ1-2	17	.	TRBV7-2	.	CASSPRVTGSPSGGYTF	TGTGCCAGCAGCCCGAGGGTGACAGGCTCCCCAAGTGGTGGCTACACCTTC
TRBJ1-4	14	.	TRBV27	.	CASSLLRDNEKLFF	TGCGCCAGCAGTTTACTGAGGGACAATGAAAAACTGTTTTTT
TRBJ1-4	15	.	TRBV5-1	.	CASSIIQGSVEKLFF	TGCGCCAGCAGCATTATACAGGGTTCTGTTGAAAAACTGTTTTTT
TRBJ2-1	15	.	TRBV7-7	.	CASSLGIQGYNEQFF	TGTGCCAGCAGCTTAGGCATACAGGGATACAATGAGCAGTTCTTC
TRBJ1-2	14	.	TRBV28	TRBD1	CASSFRGEWYGYTF	TGTGCCAGCAGCTTCAGGGGGGAATGGTATGGCTACACCTTC
TRBJ1-4	15	once	TRBV5-4	.	CASSEPGRSNEKLFF	TGTGCCAGCAGCGAGCCAGGGCGGAGTAATGAAAAACTGTTTTTT
TRBJ1-2	13	.	TRBV28	TRBD1	CASSLQGADGYTF	TGTGCCAGCAGTCTACAGGGGGCGGATGGCTACACCTTC
TRBJ2-1	16	.	TRBV7-8	TRBD2	CASSLVVPSGNNEQFF	TGTGCCAGCAGCTTAGTAGTGCCTAGCGGGAATAATGAGCAGTTCTTC
TRBJ1-3	13	.	TRBV30	.	CAWDGVSGNTIYF	TGTGCCTGGGACGGCGTCTCTGGAAACACCATATATTTT
TRBJ1-2	17	.	TRBV4-1	.	CASSQREGGYGDYGYTF	TGCGCCAGCAGCCAAAGGGAAGGGGGATATGGAGACTATGGCTACACCTTC
TRBJ2-1	18	.	TRBV5-8	TRBD2	CASSLKIAGGSVYNEQFF	TGTGCCAGCAGCTTGAAAATAGCGGGAGGGTCGGTCTACAATGAGCAGTTCTTC
TRBJ1-2	13	.	TRBV2	.	CASKFQSNYGYTF	TGTGCCAGCAAGTTTCAGAGTAATTATGGCTACACCTTC
TRBJ1-2	15	.	TRBV25-1	TRBD1	CASSPRDRGDYGYTF	TGTGCCAGCAGTCCTCGGGACAGGGGGGACTATGGCTACACCTTC
TRBJ2-7	13	.	TRBV6-1	.	CASSWGREYEQYF	TGTGCCAGCAGTTGGGGCAGGGAATACGAGCAGTACTTC
TRBJ1-6	13	.	TRBV30	.	CAWKLVYNSPLHF	TGTGCCTGGAAACTGGTTTATAATTCACCCCTCCACTTT